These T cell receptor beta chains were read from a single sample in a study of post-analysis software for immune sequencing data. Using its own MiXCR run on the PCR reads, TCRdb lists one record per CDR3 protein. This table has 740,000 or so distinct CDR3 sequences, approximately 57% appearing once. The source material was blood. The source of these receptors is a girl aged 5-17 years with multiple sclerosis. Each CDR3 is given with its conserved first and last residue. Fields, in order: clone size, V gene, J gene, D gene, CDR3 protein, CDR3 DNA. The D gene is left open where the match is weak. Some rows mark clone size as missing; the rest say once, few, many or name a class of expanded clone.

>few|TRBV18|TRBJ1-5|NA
CASSPNSNGNQPQHF
TGTGCCAGCTCACCCAACAGCAACGGCAATCAGCCCCAGCATTTT
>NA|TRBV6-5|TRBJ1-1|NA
CASRGGFARAPEAFF
TGTGCCAGCAGAGGCGGATTTGCGCGAGCCCCTGAAGCTTTCTTT
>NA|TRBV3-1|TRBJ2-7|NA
CASSLRVDYEQYF
TGTGCCAGCAGCCTCAGGGTTGACTACGAGCAGTACTTC
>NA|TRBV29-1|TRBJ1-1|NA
CSVHRPAMNTEAFF
TGCAGCGTTCATCGGCCGGCTATGAACACTGAAGCTTTCTTT
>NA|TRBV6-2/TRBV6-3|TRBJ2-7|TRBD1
CASVKRDRVIHEQYF
TGTGCCAGCGTAAAGAGGGACAGGGTGATCCACGAGCAGTACTTC
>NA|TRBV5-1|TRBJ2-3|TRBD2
CASSEGLAFTDTQYF
TGCGCCAGCAGCGAGGGACTAGCGTTCACAGATACGCAGTATTTT
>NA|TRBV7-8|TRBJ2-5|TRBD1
CASRRQGVGETQYF
TGTGCCAGCAGAAGACAGGGTGTGGGGGAGACCCAGTACTTC
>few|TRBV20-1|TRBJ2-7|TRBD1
CSARALGQARYEQYF
TGCAGTGCTAGAGCCCTGGGACAGGCCCGCTACGAGCAGTACTTC
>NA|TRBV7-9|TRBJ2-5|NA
CASSSPAETQYF
TGTGCCAGCAGCTCACCAGCGGAGACCCAGTACTTC
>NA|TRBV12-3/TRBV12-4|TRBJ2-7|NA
CASSLLGVPYEQYF
TGTGCCAGCAGTTTGCTGGGGGTCCCCTACGAGCAGTACTTC
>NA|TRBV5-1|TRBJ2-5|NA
CASSPGNPWSQETQYF
TGCGCCAGCAGCCCCGGGAACCCTTGGAGCCAAGAGACCCAGTACTTC